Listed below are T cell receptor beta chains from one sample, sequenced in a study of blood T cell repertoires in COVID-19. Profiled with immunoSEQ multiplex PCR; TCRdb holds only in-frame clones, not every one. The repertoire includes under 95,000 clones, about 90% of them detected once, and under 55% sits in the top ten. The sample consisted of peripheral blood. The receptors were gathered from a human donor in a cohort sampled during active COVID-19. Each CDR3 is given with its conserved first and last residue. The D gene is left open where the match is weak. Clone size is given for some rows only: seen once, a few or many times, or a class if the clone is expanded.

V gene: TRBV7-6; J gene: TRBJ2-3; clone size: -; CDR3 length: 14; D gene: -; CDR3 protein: CASSLLTRTDTQYF; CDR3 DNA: TGTGCCAGCAGCTTACTAACTCGCACAGATACGCAGTATTTT
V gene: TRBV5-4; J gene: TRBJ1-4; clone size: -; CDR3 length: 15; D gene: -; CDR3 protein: CASSLRAGDGEKLFF; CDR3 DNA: TGTGCCAGCAGCCTGAGGGCAGGGGATGGTGAAAAACTGTTTTTT
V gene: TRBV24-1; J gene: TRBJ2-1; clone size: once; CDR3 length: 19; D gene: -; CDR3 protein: CATSDFARGGKGCYNEQFF; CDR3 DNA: TGTGCCACCAGTGATTTTGCGCGGGGCGGGAAGGGATGCTACAATGAGCAGTTCTTC
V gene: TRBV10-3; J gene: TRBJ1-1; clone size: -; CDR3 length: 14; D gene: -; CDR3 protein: CAISESGMNTEAFF; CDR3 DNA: TGTGCCATCAGTGAGTCCGGTATGAACACTGAAGCTTTCTTT
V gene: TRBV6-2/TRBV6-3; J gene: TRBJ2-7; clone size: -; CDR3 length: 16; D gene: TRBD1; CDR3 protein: CASSRGPGQTTYEQYF; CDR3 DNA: TGTGCCAGCAGCCGCGGCCCGGGACAGACTACCTACGAGCAGTACTTC
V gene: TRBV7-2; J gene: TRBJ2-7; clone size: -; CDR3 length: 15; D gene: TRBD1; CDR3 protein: CASSLERTGAYEQYF; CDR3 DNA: TGTGCCAGCAGCTTAGAGAGGACAGGGGCCTACGAGCAGTACTTC
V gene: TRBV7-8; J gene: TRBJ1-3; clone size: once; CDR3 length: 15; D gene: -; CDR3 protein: CASSLVAGSGNTIYF; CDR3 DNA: TGTGCCAGCAGCTTAGTCGCGGGGAGTGGAAACACCATATATTTT
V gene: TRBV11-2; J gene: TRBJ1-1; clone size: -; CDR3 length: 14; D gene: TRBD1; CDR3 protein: CASSLVTGRLEAFF; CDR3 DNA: TGTGCCAGCAGCTTAGTGACAGGGAGGCTGGAAGCTTTCTTT
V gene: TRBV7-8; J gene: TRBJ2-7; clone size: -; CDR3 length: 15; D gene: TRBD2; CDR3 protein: CASSSGLAGNHEQYF; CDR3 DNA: TGTGCCAGCAGCTCGGGACTAGCGGGAAACCACGAGCAGTACTTC
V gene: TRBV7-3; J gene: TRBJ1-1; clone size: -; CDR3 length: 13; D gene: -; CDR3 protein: CASSLVGGAEAFF; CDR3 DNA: TGTGCCAGCAGCTTAGTCGGGGGGGCCGAAGCTTTCTTT
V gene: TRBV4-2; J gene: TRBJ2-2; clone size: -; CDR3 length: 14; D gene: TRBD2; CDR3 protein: CASSPGLDTGELFF; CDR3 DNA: TGTGCCAGCAGCCCGGGACTAGACACCGGGGAGCTGTTTTTT
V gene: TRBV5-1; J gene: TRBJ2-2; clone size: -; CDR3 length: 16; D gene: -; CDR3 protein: CASSSADYRKTGELFF; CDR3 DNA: TGCGCCAGCAGTTCGGCTGACTATCGAAAGACCGGGGAGCTGTTTTTT
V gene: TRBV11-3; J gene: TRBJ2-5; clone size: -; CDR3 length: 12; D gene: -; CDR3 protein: CASSFPAEAQYF; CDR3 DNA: TGTGCCAGCAGCTTTCCCGCGGAGGCCCAGTACTTC
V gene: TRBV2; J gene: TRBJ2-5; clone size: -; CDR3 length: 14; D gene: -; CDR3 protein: CASSDGVRQETQYF; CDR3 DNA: TGTGCCAGCAGTGACGGGGTAAGGCAAGAGACCCAGTACTTC